The 18 T cell receptor beta chains below were found in one sample sequenced in a study of shared clonotypes between healthy human individuals. Method: immunoSEQ multiplex PCR; TCRdb's copy keeps in-frame clones and lacks some. The sample holds millions of clones, around 94% seen once. Material for sequencing was naive CD4+ T cells sorted from blood. Subset described: CD45RA+ positively selected. The receptors stem from a man younger than 35 in good health.

V usage is TRBV28 and J usage is TRBJ2-7; D is ambiguous. Germline V gene sequence: CDR1 MDHEN, CDR2 SYDVKM. Trimming removed 5 bases at V and 2 bases at J, with 10 bases between. This CDR3 has 13 amino acids. CDR3 coding DNA: TGTGCCAGCAGTCCCCTGTCCCCCTACGAGCAGTACTTC. Its translation: CASSPLSPYEQYF. The full variable domain, in which reference TRBV28 and TRBJ2-7 provide the parts outside the CDR3, is DVKVTQSSRYLVKRTGEKVFLECVQDMDHENMFWYRQDPGLGLRLIYFSYDVKMKEKGDIPEGYSVSREKKERFSLILESASTNQTSMYLCASSPLSPYEQYFGPGTRLTVT.

This chain joins TRBV7-9 and TRBJ2-7; tentatively, D is TRBD2 (6 bases). The CDR3 extends over 13 amino acids. Per the germline V gene, CDR1 is SEHNR and CDR2 is FQNEAQ (reference sequence). V was clipped by 8 bases and J by 2 bases, with 13 bases between them. The CDR3 spells CASGGEGAYEQYF. The DNA of the CDR3 is TGTGCCAGCGGCGGGGAAGGCGCCTACGAGCAGTACTTC.

V gene TRBV4-1 combines with J gene TRBJ2-2; D might be TRBD1 (6 bases). This CDR3 is built from 16 residues. Germline V lookup: CDR1 MGHRA, CDR2 YSYEKL. The V gene lost 3 bases and the J gene lost 4 bases, with 15 bases spanning the gap. The chain's CDR3 is CASSQSGHLFTGELFF. In DNA form, the CDR3 reads TGCGCCAGCAGCCAGTCGGGACACCTCTTCACCGGGGAGCTGTTTTTT.

The V call is TRBV4-1, the J call TRBJ2-5, with D perhaps matching TRBD2 (6 bases). Germline CDR1 is MGHRA and CDR2 is YSYEKL. The ends were cut back, 1 base at V and 4 bases at J, with 7 bases in the middle. The CDR3 totals 13 residues. This CDR3 reads CASSQAGVETQYF. CDR3 DNA: TGCGCCAGCAGCCAAGCGGGGGTAGAGACCCAGTACTTC.

This clone was detected once. This rearrangement joins TRBV2 to TRBJ1-5; weak D call: TRBD1 (6 bases). The CDR3 is made up of 15 amino acids. The ends were cut back, 9 bases at V and 0 bases at J, with 15 bases in the middle. Germline CDR1 reads SNHLY; CDR2 reads FYNNEI. CDR3 protein: CASEEQGFSNQPQHF. The CDR3 DNA is TGTGCCAGTGAGGAACAGGGTTTTAGCAATCAGCCCCAGCATTTT.

This clone was observed a single time. The chain couples TRBV13 to TRBJ2-7, with 9 bases lining up with TRBD2. Germline V gene data show CDR1 as PRHDT and CDR2 as FYEKMQ (reference sequence). This CDR3 is 16 amino acids long. V dropped 6 bases and J dropped 2; count of bases not matched to a gene: 11. The CDR3 DNA sequence: TGTGCCAGCAGTCCCACCTTAGCGGGAGTGGCCTACGAGCAGTACTTC. It translates to CASSPTLAGVAYEQYF.

The V call is TRBV23-1, the J call TRBJ2-5; 13 nucleotides line up with TRBD2. TRBV23-1 is labeled an ORF, and its function is uncertain. The CDR3 has 19 residues. Germline trimming cut 2 bases from V and 4 bases from J; bases unmatched to any gene: 13. The CDR3 DNA sequence: TGCGCCAGCAGTCAAAGTACTAGCGGGGGGGCAGATCCTCCAGAGACCCAGTACTTC. Amino acids: CASSQSTSGGADPPETQYF.

V is TRBV7-9 and J is TRBJ1-1; D not resolved. From germline, CDR1 is SEHNR and CDR2 FQNEAQ (reference sequence). The CDR3 is made up of 14 amino acids. V was clipped by 4 bases and J by 5 bases, with 14 bases between them. Here the CDR3 reads CASSSPGEKTEAFF. The CDR3 nucleotides read TGTGCCAGCAGCTCGCCCGGGGAAAAAACTGAAGCTTTCTTT.

V and J are TRBV30 and TRBJ1-1; the D is unclear. The CDR3 runs to 17 residues. Germline V gene lookup returns CDR1 GTSNPN and CDR2 SVGIG (reference sequence). V lost 4 bases and J 0 bases, leaving 21 bases between the germline ends. The CDR3 region has the DNA TGTGCCTGGACTAAGCGGACCTCTATACTCATGAACACTGAAGCTTTCTTT. Its translation: CAWTKRTSILMNTEAFF. Drawing the rest from reference TRBV30 and TRBJ1-1, the complete variable domain is SQTIHQWPATLVQPVGSPLSLECTVEGTSNPNLYWYRQAAGRGLQLLFYSVGIGQISSEVPQNLSASRPQDRQFILSSKKLLLSDSGFYLCAWTKRTSILMNTEAFFGQGTRLTVV.

The chain uses TRBV7-9 and TRBJ2-5; D is perhaps TRBD1 (5 bases). The CDR3 runs 15 residues. V gave up 5 bases and J gave up 0 bases, with 13 bases separating them. Germline V gene sequence: CDR1 SEHNR, CDR2 FQNEAQ (reference sequence). The CDR3 bases are TGTGCCAGCAGCCGTGGCAGGGTAGACCAAGAGACCCAGTACTTC. This encodes CASSRGRVDQETQYF.

The J gene is TRBJ2-1, the V gene TRBV29-1, with TRBD1 matching 7 bases. The CDR3 is 13 amino acids. CDR1 SQVTM and CDR2 ANQGSEA come from the germline V gene. Germline trimming cut 0 bases from V and 12 bases from J; bases unmatched to any gene: 8. For the CDR3, the DNA is TGCAGCGTTGAAGATAGGGGGCAGGGCCGGCAGTTCTTC. It translates to CSVEDRGQGRQFF.

The chain has TRBV5-1 and TRBJ1-2, with 9 nucleotides matching TRBD1. Germline V gives CDR1 SGHRS, CDR2 YFSETQ. The CDR3 covers 12 residues. J gave up 7 bases and V 4 bases, and 2 bases lay outside the gene matches. CDR3 loop: CASSVTGGGYTF. CDR3 DNA: TGCGCCAGCAGCGTGACAGGGGGTGGCTACACCTTC. Together with reference TRBV5-1 and TRBJ1-2, the CDR3 gives the full variable domain: KAGVTQTPRYLIKTRGQQVTLSCSPISGHRSVSWYQQTPGQGLQFLFEYFSETQRNKGNFPGRFSGRQFSNSRSEMNVSTLELGDSALYLCASSVTGGGYTFGSGTRLTVV.

A remark on this clone: Other nucleotide sequences from this sample produce the same CDR3. This sequence joins TRBV7-2 and TRBJ2-7; the match to TRBD2 covers 10 bases. The V and J ends lost 8 bases and 3 bases, in that order; junction bases with no gene match: 4. The germline V gene has CDR1 SGHTA and CDR2 FQGNSA. The CDR3 length is 13 residues. CDR3 amino acids: CASRLAGVYEQYF. The CDR3, as DNA: TGTGCCAGCCGACTAGCGGGTGTCTACGAGCAGTACTTC.

The V gene is TRBV5-6, the J gene TRBJ2-7, with 11 bases fitting TRBD1. This CDR3 comprises 15 residues. J gave up 2 bases and V 3 bases, and 4 bases lay outside the gene matches. Per the germline V gene, CDR1 is SGHDT and CDR2 is YYEEEE. This CDR3 reads CASSYQGQGAYEQYF. The CDR3 coding sequence is TGTGCCAGCAGCTATCAGGGACAGGGGGCCTACGAGCAGTACTTC.

The V and J genes are TRBV29-1 and TRBJ1-1; D possibly corresponds to TRBD1 (5 bases). V lost 1 base and J 11 bases, leaving 11 bases between the germline ends. This CDR3 has 11 residues. CDR1 and CDR2 from the germline V gene are SQVTM and ANQGSEA. CDR3 sequence reads: CSVEAGTRAFF. DNA of the CDR3: TGCAGCGTTGAAGCCGGGACTCGGGCTTTCTTT.

The chain recombines TRBV5-6 with TRBJ2-7, with TRBD1 matching 10 bases. Looked up from germline, CDR1 is SGHDT and CDR2 is YYEEEE. The CDR3 has 14 residues. V lost 5 bases, J lost 4 bases, and 6 bases stayed unmatched. The CDR3 region is CASRSGQGGYEQYF. The CDR3 DNA follows: TGTGCCAGCAGAAGTGGACAGGGGGGGTACGAGCAGTACTTC.

The chain couples TRBV5-4 to TRBJ2-3, with 10 bases that match TRBD2. Trimming removed 5 bases from V and 3 bases from J; junction bases left unmatched: 3. CDR1 is SGHNT, CDR2 YYREEE, per germline (reference sequence). The CDR3 is 14 amino acids. CDR3 loop: CASRSGGATDTQYF. CDR3 in DNA: TGTGCCAGCAGAAGCGGGGGGGCAACAGATACGCAGTATTTT.

Regarding this clone: An end of the junction does not agree with germline; a read error may underlie this. This chain joins TRBV5-6 and TRBJ2-1; D gene ambiguous. Germline CDR1 reads SGHDT; CDR2 reads YYEEEE. This CDR3 contains 11 residues. CDR3 amino acids: CAGSFYNEQFF. CDR3 DNA: TGTGCCGGCAGCTTTTATAATGAGCAGTTCTTC.